These 8 T cell receptor beta chains came from one sample sequenced in a study of cytomegalovirus exposure and HLA in healthy donors. Sequencing used immunoSEQ multiplex PCR; TCRdb keeps in-frame clones, though not all of them. Of more than 300,000 clones in the sample, 86% are singletons; the top ten hold roughly 0.8%. The source material was PBMCs. These receptors all come from a woman between 18 and 29 years old in good health and CMV-seronegative.

The chain is built from TRBV5-6 and TRBJ1-6, with D maybe TRBD1 (6 bases). Germline loops: CDR1 SGHDT, CDR2 YYEEEE. CDR3 length: 14 residues. V lost 4 bases and J lost 6, with 11 bases in between. The DNA of the CDR3 is TGTGCCAGCAGCCCTGGACAGACTAATTCACCCCTCCACTTT. Translated: CASSPGQTNSPLHF.

V gene TRBV2 combines with J gene TRBJ2-1; D uncertain. V shed 2 bases and J shed 8 bases, with 13 bases lying between them. Per germline, CDR1 SNHLY and CDR2 FYNNEI. The CDR3 has 14 residues. CDR3 coding DNA: TGTGCCAGCAGTGAATTTATCGACCAGGATGAGCAGTTCTTC. Amino acid sequence: CASSEFIDQDEQFF.

V usage is TRBV4-2 and J usage is TRBJ2-7; tentative D call: TRBD2 (7 bases). The CDR3 extends over 14 amino acids. CDR1 and CDR2 (germline): LGHNA, YNFKEQ. Between the trimmed V and J ends, which lost 0 bases and 4 bases, there was a span of 10 bases. The CDR3: CASSQEGGQYEQYF. The CDR3 DNA sequence: TGTGCCAGCAGCCAAGAGGGGGGGCAATACGAGCAGTACTTC.

The chain combines TRBV5-4 with TRBJ2-6; possibly TRBD2 for D (5 bases). This CDR3 spans 17 amino acids. Looked up from germline, CDR1 is SGHNT and CDR2 is YYREEE (reference sequence). Trimming shortened V by 1 base and J by 2 bases, and 13 bases separated the two germline ends. The CDR3 loop is CASSLRRALAGANVLTF. The CDR3, as DNA: TGTGCCAGCAGCTTGAGGCGGGCTTTGGCTGGGGCCAACGTCCTGACTTTC.

J is TRBJ1-2 and V is TRBV6-1; D call uncertain. Trimming shortened V by 1 base and J by 3 bases, and 9 bases separated the two germline ends. The CDR3 is 14 residues long. Germline CDR1 and CDR2: MNHNS and SASEGT. The CDR3 here is CASSEGGRDYGYTF. CDR3 bases: TGTGCCAGCAGTGAAGGAGGGAGAGACTATGGCTACACCTTC.

V is TRBV6-4 and J is TRBJ2-1; 10 bases are shared with TRBD1. The ends lost 7 bases at V and 6 bases at J; junction bases unmatched: 9. This CDR3 comprises 15 residues. Germline CDR1 reads MRHNA; CDR2 reads SNTAGT. The CDR3 reads CASTSGTGAPNEQFF. In DNA, the CDR3 is TGTGCCAGCACGTCCGGGACAGGGGCTCCCAATGAGCAGTTCTTC.

The CDR3 reads CASGPGTSGYNEQFF. As DNA, the CDR3 is TGTGCTAGTGGACCCGGGACTAGCGGATACAATGAGCAGTTCTTC. The V and J genes are TRBV12-5 and TRBJ2-1, with TRBD2 identical over 11 bases. The CDR3 loop spans 15 amino acids. Looked up from germline, CDR1 is LGHNT and CDR2 is FRNRAP. V shed 6 bases, J shed 4 bases, and the junction held 5 bases outside the gene matches.

The rearrangement joins TRBV19 to TRBJ1-1; D call uncertain. CDR1 is LNHDA, CDR2 SQIVND, per germline (reference sequence). V lost 9 bases and J 5 bases, leaving 7 bases between the germline ends. This CDR3 comprises 10 residues. The CDR3 DNA reads TGTGCCAGCCACGGGACTGAAGCTTTCTTT. Its protein product is CASHGTEAFF.